The present T cell receptor beta chain was sequenced within a study of T cell repertoires in cytomegalovirus infection (dated by TCRdb to the late 2010s). About the full investigation: Because public TCR beta signatures pointed to carriage of CMV infection together with the matching HLA type, the HLA type of each donor mattered for the analysis.

A few counts support this clonotype. No cognate antigen has been identified for it. Qualities for individual bases were not recorded, and no much larger clone is one base off. Points the paper makes about the study in general: In both this cohort and an independent cohort of some 380 donors, the cumulative frequency of public TCR beta family members distinguished carriers of CMV infection plus the relevant HLA type. The ex vivo response was dominated by HLA-C-restricted CMV-specific TCR beta clonotypes, which also provided the single most frequent clonotype in two of eight donors.

Reads for this sample came from an Illumina HiSeq 1500. TCRdb took the public reads, trimmed them with fastp at Q25, ran MiXCR for clone calling and kept in-frame beta chains. Under each unique CDR3 protein, matching rows form one entry showing the most common genes and DNA. This sample holds approximately 500,000 distinct CDR3 sequences; 16% were observed only once. More than 20% of the sample is in the top ten clones. The CDR1 and CDR2 encoded by the germline V gene are MNHNS and SASEGT. Spanning cysteine to phenylalanine, the CDR3 consists of 16 amino acids. Of the read, only the CDR3 DNA is kept; its 48 bases are in frame from base 1. Trimming costs V 9 bases and J 2 bases, and their ends lie 20 bases apart.

Recombination connected TRBV6-1 to TRBJ1-5; a tentative D match to TRBD1 spans 5 bases. Specimen: CD8+ T cells from PBMCs. This receptor was identified in a human donor in good health (CMV status not recorded). Some clones in this sample may be carry-over from other donors' samples. The nucleotide sequence is TGTGCCAGTTCGCCTTGGGGGGAGAGCGGCAATCAGCCCCAGCATTTT. Its protein is CASSPWGESGNQPQHF.